The 10 T cell receptor beta chains below come from one sample, sequenced in a study of control samples from healthy donors and cancer patients. Sequenced by immunoSEQ multiplex PCR; TCRdb stores in-frame clones only, minus some. The table lists 130,000 or so clones, about nine tenths of them singletons, with just over 7.5% in the top ten. The material sequenced was PBMCs. These receptors all come from a man aged 45-60 years with head and neck cancer.

This clone has just one count. This chain joins TRBV28 and TRBJ2-5; D is perhaps TRBD2 (5 bases). The germline V and J ends were trimmed by 6 bases and 5 bases, with 16 bases remaining between them. Germline V gene sequence: CDR1 MDHEN, CDR2 SYDVKM. The length of the CDR3 is 14 residues. The CDR3 nucleotides are TGTGCCAGCAGCCCAGTGTCGGGAAGTGAGACCCAGTACTTC. Translated: CASSPVSGSETQYF.

The J gene is TRBJ1-2, the V gene TRBV5-1, with a possible D match to TRBD1 (6 bases). Trimming removed 3 bases at V and 5 bases at J, with 29 bases between. In germline, CDR1 is SGHRS, CDR2 YFSETQ. The CDR3 is 19 residues long. Here the CDR3 reads CASSYMGPGDLLGLYGYTF. The CDR3 region has the DNA TGCGCCAGCAGCTATATGGGGCCAGGGGATTTATTGGGGTTGTATGGCTACACCTTC.

This chain connects TRBV2 to TRBJ1-3, with D possibly being TRBD1 (5 bases). V gave up 8 bases and J gave up 6 bases, with 11 bases separating them. The CDR3 has 12 residues. CDR1 and CDR2 (germline): SNHLY, FYNNEI. DNA for the CDR3: TGTGCCAGCGGGGCTCTCGAAAACACCATATATTTT. Its translation: CASGALENTIYF.

J is TRBJ2-7 and V is TRBV19; 9 nucleotides line up with TRBD1. The CDR3 contains 15 residues. Germline values: CDR1 LNHDA, CDR2 SQIVND (reference sequence). The V and J ends lost 5 bases and 3 bases, in that order; junction bases with no gene match: 8. CDR3 loop: CASSAPGQGVYEQYF. The CDR3 DNA sequence: TGTGCCAGTAGTGCCCCGGGACAGGGAGTCTACGAGCAGTACTTC.

V and J are TRBV6-6 and TRBJ2-1; 11 nucleotides match TRBD1. The CDR3 is made up of 15 amino acids. Trimming removed 6 bases from V and 7 bases from J; junction bases left unmatched: 8. CDR1 MNHNY and CDR2 SVGAGI come from the germline V gene (reference sequence). The CDR3 is CASSPRDRGFNEQFF. DNA of the CDR3: TGTGCCAGCAGCCCCCGGGACAGGGGGTTTAATGAGCAGTTCTTC.

This chain uses TRBV5-4 with TRBJ2-1, with no clear D. This CDR3 contains 13 residues. V gave up 4 bases and J gave up 0 bases, with 5 bases separating them. Germline CDR1 reads SGHNT; CDR2 reads YYREEE (reference sequence). CDR3 nucleotides: TGTGCCAGCAGCGGCGACTCCTACAATGAGCAGTTCTTC. Its translation: CASSGDSYNEQFF.

The chain joins TRBV5-1 to TRBJ2-7; 9 positions match TRBD2. The J segment lost 0 bases and the V segment lost 4 bases, leaving 2 bases of the junction unmatched. Germline V CDR1 and CDR2: SGHRS, YFSETQ. The CDR3 loop spans 14 amino acids. The DNA for the CDR3 is TGCGCCAGCAGCCCTAGCGGGACCTCCTACGAGCAGTACTTC. As protein: CASSPSGTSYEQYF.

This chain connects TRBV28 to TRBJ1-6; the D is unclear. The germline gives CDR1 MDHEN, CDR2 SYDVKM. This CDR3 comprises 14 residues. The V gene lost 6 bases and the J gene lost 6 bases, with 12 bases spanning the gap. CDR3 DNA: TGTGCCAGCAGACCGGCGGGTAGTAATTCACCCCTCCACTTT. Amino acid sequence: CASRPAGSNSPLHF.

This clone was observed once. This chain joins TRBV7-9 and TRBJ1-4, with 7 bases identical to TRBD1. V lost 6 bases and J lost 8; bases outside the gene matches: 9. CDR1 and CDR2 from the germline V gene are SEHNR and FQNEAQ (reference sequence). The length of the CDR3 is 14 residues. Here the CDR3 reads CASRIVAGGEKLFF. CDR3 DNA: TGTGCCAGCAGAATCGTCGCAGGGGGGGAAAAACTGTTTTTT.

V usage is TRBV19 and J usage is TRBJ1-2; 9 bases agree with TRBD1. Losses at the gene ends were 5 bases for V and 6 bases for J; bases not matched to a gene: 13. Germline V lookup: CDR1 LNHDA, CDR2 SQIVND (reference sequence). The CDR3 consists of 16 residues. Here the CDR3 reads CASSPRPGQGSDGYTF. For the CDR3, the DNA is TGTGCCAGTAGTCCGCGACCGGGACAGGGATCAGATGGCTACACCTTC.